These 31 T cell receptor beta chains were sequenced from one sample in a study of blood T cell repertoires in COVID-19. TCRdb's copy holds only in-frame clones and misses some; the assay was immunoSEQ multiplex PCR. Here the sample spans approximately 250,000 clones, about 83% being singletons. Specimen: peripheral blood. The receptor set was obtained from a human donor in a cohort sampled during active COVID-19.

The rearrangement uses TRBV28 and TRBJ1-2; D is ambiguous. Trimming stripped 2 bases from V and 7 bases from J, with 14 bases between. Germline V gene lookup returns CDR1 MDHEN and CDR2 SYDVKM. This CDR3 spans 14 amino acids. The chain's CDR3 is CASSLIMRARGYTF. The CDR3 DNA is TGTGCCAGCAGTTTAATAATGAGGGCTCGTGGCTACACCTTC.

The V gene is TRBV4-2, the J gene TRBJ2-7; D possibly corresponds to TRBD1 (5 bases). The germline V gene has CDR1 LGHNA and CDR2 YNFKEQ. Trimming shortened V by 3 bases and J by 0 bases, and 12 bases separated the two germline ends. CDR3 size: 15 residues. CDR3 nucleotides: TGTGCCAGCAGCCAGACGGTTCAGGGCTCCTACGAGCAGTACTTC. Amino acid sequence: CASSQTVQGSYEQYF.

The chain couples TRBV3-1 (or the pseudogene TRBV3-2) to TRBJ2-5; a possible D gene is TRBD1 (6 bases). The ends were cut back, 4 bases at V and 7 bases at J, with 10 bases in the middle. Per the germline V gene, CDR1 is LGHDT and CDR2 is YNNKEL (reference sequence). The CDR3 consists of 12 residues. CDR3 bases: TGTGCCAGCAGCCTCGTAGGGGGGACCCAGTACTTC. This translates into CASSLVGGTQYF.

This chain links TRBV6-5 with TRBJ1-6; possibly TRBD1 for D (5 bases). Germline V gene sequence: CDR1 MNHEY, CDR2 SVGAGI. This CDR3 spans 14 amino acids. V dropped 2 bases and J dropped 10 bases, with 12 bases sitting between them. The CDR3 region is CASSYGQGNSPLHF. The CDR3 coding sequence is TGTGCCAGCAGTTACGGGCAGGGAAACTCACCCCTCCACTTT.

This chain joins TRBV3-1 (or the pseudogene TRBV3-2) and TRBJ1-1; D unclear. V lost 0 bases and J lost 2, with 19 bases in between. The CDR3 has 18 residues. The germline V gene has CDR1 LGHDT and CDR2 YNNKEL (reference sequence). Here the CDR3 DNA reads TGTGCCAGCAGCCAAGATCTAGGCCAGGCCGGAGGAAACACTGAAGCTTTCTTT. This sequence encodes CASSQDLGQAGGNTEAFF.

The V call is TRBV11-2, the J call TRBJ2-3; D is unclear. The V end lost 1 base, the J end lost 3 bases, and 8 bases lay between the germline ends. CDR1 is SGHAT, CDR2 FQNNGV, per germline. The length of the CDR3 is 14 residues. The CDR3 loop is CASSLAQRTDTQYF. The CDR3 DNA sequence: TGTGCCAGCAGCTTAGCCCAGAGGACAGATACGCAGTATTTT.

V is TRBV6-1 and J is TRBJ1-5; D is unresolved. The CDR3 is made up of 14 amino acids. Germline lookup yields CDR1 MNHNS and CDR2 SASEGT. Trimming stripped 7 bases from V and 1 base from J, with 11 bases between. The CDR3 nucleotides read TGTGCCAGCATCGGGATGGGGAGCAATCAGCCCCAGCATTTT. Translation gives CASIGMGSNQPQHF.

The chain combines TRBV27 with TRBJ2-7; D uncertain. The CDR3 spans 13 residues. With 0 bases removed from V and 6 bases from J, the gap between germline ends came to 9 bases. Germline assignment: CDR1 MNHEY and CDR2 SMNVEV (reference sequence). CDR3 sequence: CASSLSAPLEQYF. The DNA for the CDR3 is TGTGCCAGCAGTTTATCGGCCCCCCTCGAGCAGTACTTC.

There are a few counts of this clone. The chain recombines TRBV11-2 with TRBJ2-1, with 9 bases matching TRBD1. Germline V gene sequence: CDR1 SGHAT, CDR2 FQNNGV. The CDR3 extends over 16 amino acids. V gave up 7 bases and J gave up 6 bases; unmatched junction bases: 13. CDR3: CASTPQEDRGSNEQFF. In DNA, the CDR3 is TGTGCCAGCACGCCGCAGGAGGACAGGGGTAGCAATGAGCAGTTCTTC.

The chain recombines TRBV24-1 with TRBJ1-1, with D unresolved. This CDR3 is 13 amino acids long. Germline CDR1 KGHDR, CDR2 SFDVKD. Trimming took off 6 bases at V and 1 base at J, with 8 bases between the two ends. The CDR3: CATSIAGNTEAFF. The CDR3 coding sequence is TGTGCCACCAGTATCGCAGGGAACACTGAAGCTTTCTTT.

At least ten counts were recorded for this clone. The sample has other DNA sequences that encode this CDR3 too. The chain joins TRBV6-2 or TRBV6-3 to TRBJ2-2; D ambiguous. CDR3 size: 13 residues. The V end lost 5 bases, the J end lost 4 bases, and 8 bases lay between the germline ends. CDR1 is MNHEY and CDR2 is SVGEGT in the germline V gene. The CDR3 nucleotides read TGTGCCAGCAGTCGTCTAGGCACCGGGGAGCTGTTTTTT. Its protein product is CASSRLGTGELFF.

CDR3 in DNA: TGTGCCAGCAGCTTAGGGGCAGACCCGTACAATGAGCAGTTCTTC. Translated: CASSLGADPYNEQFF. The chain is built from TRBV5-4 and TRBJ2-1; perhaps TRBD1 as D (5 bases). Looked up from germline, CDR1 is SGHNT and CDR2 is YYREEE (reference sequence). This CDR3 has 15 amino acids. Trimming stripped 2 bases from V and 4 bases from J, with 13 bases between.

This clone has just one count. CDR3: CAWSGGYQETQYF. The CDR3 nucleotides are TGTGCCTGGAGTGGAGGGTACCAAGAGACCCAGTACTTC. The chain employs TRBV30 and TRBJ2-5, with D perhaps matching TRBD2 (5 bases). This CDR3 has 13 amino acids. V dropped 1 base and J dropped 0 bases, with 6 bases sitting between them. CDR1 and CDR2 (germline): GTSNPN, SVGIG (reference sequence).

The chain uses TRBV27 and TRBJ2-7, with D possibly TRBD2 on 5 matching bases. Germline CDR1 MNHEY, CDR2 SMNVEV (reference sequence). V lost 4 bases to trimming and J lost 7 bases, with 8 bases between them. The CDR3 contains 11 residues. DNA for the CDR3: TGTGCCAGCAGTTGGACGGGGGAGCAGTACTTC. It specifies CASSWTGEQYF.

This chain joins TRBV5-1 and TRBJ1-1; unclear D gene. V was clipped by 7 bases and J by 6 bases, with 10 bases between them. From germline, CDR1 is SGHRS and CDR2 YFSETQ. The CDR3 totals 11 residues. The CDR3 DNA sequence: TGCGCCAGCCGGGGTGCGTCTGAAGCTTTCTTT. Translating gives CASRGASEAFF.

This clone was seen only a few times. The chain has TRBV4-2 and TRBJ2-7; maybe TRBD2 (6 bases). CDR1 and CDR2 (germline): LGHNA, YNFKEQ. The CDR3 has 15 amino acids. Between the trimmed V and J ends, which lost 3 bases and 3 bases, there was a span of 15 bases. CDR3 amino acids: CASSQGEVGGYEQYF. The CDR3 DNA sequence: TGTGCCAGCAGCCAGGGGGAGGTGGGGGGCTACGAGCAGTACTTC.

The V gene is TRBV3-1 (or the pseudogene TRBV3-2), the J gene TRBJ2-3, with TRBD2 identical over 7 bases. The CDR3 runs to 18 residues. The germline V gene has CDR1 LGHDT and CDR2 YNNKEL (reference sequence). V lost 2 bases to trimming and J lost 0 bases; unmatched junction nucleotides: 11. The chain's CDR3 is CASSQSRLGGVSTDTQYF. CDR3 sequence (DNA): TGTGCCAGCAGCCAATCCAGACTGGGGGGGGTGAGCACAGATACGCAGTATTTT.

V gene TRBV6-5 combines with J gene TRBJ1-5; possibly TRBD1 for D (5 bases). The CDR3 consists of 14 residues. Trimming took off 5 bases at V and 7 bases at J, with 15 bases between the two ends. From germline, CDR1 is MNHEY and CDR2 SVGAGI. CDR3 DNA sequence: TGTGCCAGCAGTCCTGGGAGGGGAGGACAGCCCCAGCATTTT. Protein: CASSPGRGGQPQHF.

This clone appeared a few times. The gene calls are TRBV4-2 and TRBJ2-2; the match to TRBD2 covers 8 bases. V trimming: 2 bases; J trimming: 2 bases; junction bases outside the gene matches: 4. Germline V gene sequence: CDR1 LGHNA, CDR2 YNFKEQ. This CDR3 spans 16 amino acids. This CDR3 is CASSQPSGSNTGELFF. The CDR3 region has the DNA TGTGCCAGCAGCCAACCCAGCGGGAGTAACACCGGGGAGCTGTTTTTT.

This chain joins TRBV11-2 and TRBJ1-3; D remains ambiguous. The CDR3 spans 15 residues. The germline V and J ends were trimmed by 4 bases and 3 bases, with 13 bases remaining between them. Germline CDR1 reads SGHAT; CDR2 reads FQNNGV. The CDR3 bases are TGTGCCAGCAGCTCCCTACGTGGGCTTGGAAACACCATATATTTT. This translates into CASSSLRGLGNTIYF.

The chain employs TRBV30 and TRBJ2-1, with D perhaps matching TRBD1 (6 bases). Trimming left V 1 base short and J 9 bases short, with 10 bases between. Germline V gene data show CDR1 as GTSNPN and CDR2 as SVGIG (reference sequence). The length of the CDR3 is 12 residues. The CDR3: CAWSAGVGEQFF. The DNA for the CDR3 is TGTGCCTGGAGTGCAGGGGTAGGTGAGCAGTTCTTC.

The chain recombines TRBV19 with TRBJ1-5, with 7 nucleotides matching TRBD1. This CDR3 is built from 15 residues. Germline lookup yields CDR1 LNHDA and CDR2 SQIVND (reference sequence). Trimming took 10 bases from V and 1 from J; bases not matched to a gene: 10. CDR3 DNA: TGTGCCACTTCACAGGGGTTTGGGAGCAATCAGCCCCAGCATTTT. It yields the protein CATSQGFGSNQPQHF.

In the case of this clone: The limits of the CDR3 on the DNA are not certain, so only TCRdb's listed CDR3 is given. The genes are TRBV28 and TRBJ1-2; the table assigns TRBD1, which was not confirmed against the DNA. The CDR3 numbers 15 amino acids, ends counted. Germline CDR1 and CDR2: MDHEN and SYDVKM. CDR3 sequence: CASSSSDRGYYGYTF.

This chain joins TRBV19 and TRBJ1-1; 7 nucleotides match TRBD1. The CDR3 contains 14 residues. Germline values: CDR1 LNHDA, CDR2 SQIVND (reference sequence). The V and J ends lost 8 bases and 0 bases, in that order; junction bases with no gene match: 6. CDR3 sequence (DNA): TGTGCCAGTCAGGGGGGCGAGGTGAACACTGAAGCTTTCTTT. This codes for CASQGGEVNTEAFF.

This clone was detected only once. V is TRBV11-3 and J is TRBJ2-1; weak D call: TRBD1 (5 bases). The CDR3 has 13 residues. The V gene lost 5 bases and the J gene lost 6 bases, with 11 bases spanning the gap. Germline values: CDR1 SGHNT, CDR2 YENEEA. The CDR3 here is CASSMYRRNEQFF. The CDR3 coding sequence is TGTGCCAGCAGCATGTACAGGCGCAATGAGCAGTTCTTC.

The V gene is TRBV11-2, the J gene TRBJ2-7; D possibly corresponds to TRBD2 (6 bases). Trimming cost V 0 bases and J 4 bases, with 19 bases left between them. Per the germline V gene, CDR1 is SGHAT and CDR2 is FQNNGV. The CDR3 runs to 17 residues. Here the CDR3 DNA reads TGTGCCAGCAGCTTAGAGGATCCTGGGACTGGATTATACGAGCAGTACTTC. It translates to CASSLEDPGTGLYEQYF. The full variable domain, with the rest looked up from reference TRBV11-2 and TRBJ2-7, is EAGVAQSPRYKIIEKRQSVAFWCNPISGHATLYWYQQILGQGPKLLIQFQNNGVVDDSQLPKDRFSAERLKGVDSTLKIQPAKLEDSAVYLCASSLEDPGTGLYEQYFGPGTRLTVT.

The J gene is TRBJ1-4, the V gene TRBV3-1 (or the pseudogene TRBV3-2); D is possibly TRBD1 (6 bases). The CDR3 contains 17 residues. The germline V and J ends were trimmed by 4 bases and 0 bases, with 15 bases remaining between them. The germline V gene has CDR1 LGHDT and CDR2 YNNKEL (reference sequence). As DNA, the CDR3 is TGTGCCAGCAGCCCCACGACAGGCTATGCAACTAATGAAAAACTGTTTTTT. Translation gives CASSPTTGYATNEKLFF.

CDR3 DNA sequence: TGTGCCAGCAGTGTGGATCAGACAGGGGGCTATGGCTACACCTTC. This sequence encodes CASSVDQTGGYGYTF. The chain links TRBV6-6 to TRBJ1-2; 9 bases fit TRBD1. V lost 5 bases and J lost 4; bases outside the gene matches: 8. CDR3 length: 15 residues. Germline V CDR1 and CDR2: MNHNY, SVGAGI (reference sequence).

The chain carries TRBV12-5 and TRBJ2-3; 11 bases fit TRBD1. After removal of 5 bases from V and 6 bases from J, the junction contained 7 bases not matched to a gene. The CDR3 runs 15 residues. Germline V gene data show CDR1 as LGHNT and CDR2 as FRNRAP. CDR3 sequence: CASGLDRGLMDTQYF. In nucleotides, the CDR3 is TGTGCTAGTGGTCTGGACAGGGGGCTGATGGATACGCAGTATTTT.

V is TRBV1 and J is TRBJ2-7; the D call TRBD2 from the table was never checked on the DNA. TRBV1 is a pseudogene. This CDR3 is 11 amino acids long. CDR3 sequence (DNA): TGCACCGGACTTAGGGTTCAAGAGCAGTACTTC. This sequence encodes CTGLRVQEQYF.

V and J are TRBV5-1 and TRBJ2-7, with 12 bases aligning to TRBD1. V was pared by 5 bases and J by 1 base, with 4 bases of the junction left unmatched. Germline V gene sequence: CDR1 SGHRS, CDR2 YFSETQ. The CDR3 runs 15 residues. CDR3 sequence: CASRPGQGASYEQYF. CDR3 bases: TGCGCCAGCAGGCCGGGACAGGGGGCTTCCTACGAGCAGTACTTC.